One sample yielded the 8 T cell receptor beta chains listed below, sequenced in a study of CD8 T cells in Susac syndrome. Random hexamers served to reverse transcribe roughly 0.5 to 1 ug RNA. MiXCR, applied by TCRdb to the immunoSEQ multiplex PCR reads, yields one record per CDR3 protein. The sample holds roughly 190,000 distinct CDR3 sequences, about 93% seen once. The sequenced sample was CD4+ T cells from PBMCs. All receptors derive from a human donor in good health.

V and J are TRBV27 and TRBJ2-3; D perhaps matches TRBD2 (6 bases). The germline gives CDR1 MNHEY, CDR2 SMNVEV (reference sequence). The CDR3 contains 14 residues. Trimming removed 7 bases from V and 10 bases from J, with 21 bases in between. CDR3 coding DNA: TGTGCCAGCACTCTCGACCGGGACTCCGCCCCGCAGTATTTT. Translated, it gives CASTLDRDSAPQYF.

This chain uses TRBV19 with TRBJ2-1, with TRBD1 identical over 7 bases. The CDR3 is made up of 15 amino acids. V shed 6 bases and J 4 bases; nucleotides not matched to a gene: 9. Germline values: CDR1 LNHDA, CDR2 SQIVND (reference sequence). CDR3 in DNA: TGTGCCAGTAGGCTCGAGGGGGCCGGTTACAATGAGCAGTTCTTC. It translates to CASRLEGAGYNEQFF.

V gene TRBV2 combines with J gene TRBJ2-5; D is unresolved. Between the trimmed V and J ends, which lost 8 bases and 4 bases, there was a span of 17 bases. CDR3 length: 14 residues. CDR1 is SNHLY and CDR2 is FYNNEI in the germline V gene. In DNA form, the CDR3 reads TGTGCCAGCCTTATCAGATCCGGTGGAGAGACCCAGTACTTC. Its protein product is CASLIRSGGETQYF. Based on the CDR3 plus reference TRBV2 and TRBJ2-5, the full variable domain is EPEVTQTPSHQVTQMGQEVILRCVPISNHLYFYWYRQILGQKVEFLVSFYNNEISEKSEIFDDQFSVERPDGSNFTLKIRSTKLEDSAMYFCASLIRSGGETQYFGPGTRLLVL.

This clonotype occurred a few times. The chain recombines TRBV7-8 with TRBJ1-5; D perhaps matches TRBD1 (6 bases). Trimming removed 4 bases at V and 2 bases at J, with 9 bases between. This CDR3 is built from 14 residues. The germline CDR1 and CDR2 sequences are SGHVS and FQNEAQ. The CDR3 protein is CASSSRGGNQPQHF. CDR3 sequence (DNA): TGTGCCAGCAGCTCTAGGGGGGGCAATCAGCCCCAGCATTTT.

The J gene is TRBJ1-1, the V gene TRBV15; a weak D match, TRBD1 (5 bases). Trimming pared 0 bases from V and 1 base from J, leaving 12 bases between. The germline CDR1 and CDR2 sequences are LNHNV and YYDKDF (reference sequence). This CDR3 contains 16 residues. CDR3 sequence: CATSRDWGLRNTEAFF. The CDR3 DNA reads TGTGCCACCAGCAGAGATTGGGGCTTGAGGAACACTGAAGCTTTCTTT.

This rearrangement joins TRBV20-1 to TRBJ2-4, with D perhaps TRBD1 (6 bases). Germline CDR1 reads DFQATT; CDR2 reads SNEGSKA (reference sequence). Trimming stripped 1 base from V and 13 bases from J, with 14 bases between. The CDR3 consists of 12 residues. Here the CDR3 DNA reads TGCAGTGCTAGAGTGGGGGCCTATCCGCAGTACTTC. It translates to CSARVGAYPQYF.

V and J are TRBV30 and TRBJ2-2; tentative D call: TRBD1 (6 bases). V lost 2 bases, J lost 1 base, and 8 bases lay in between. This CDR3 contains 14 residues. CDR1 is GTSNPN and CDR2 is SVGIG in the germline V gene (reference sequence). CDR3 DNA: TGTGCCTGGAGTCCGGGACAGAACACCGGGGAGCTGTTTTTT. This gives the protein CAWSPGQNTGELFF. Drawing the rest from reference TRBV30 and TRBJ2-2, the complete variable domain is SQTIHQWPATLVQPVGSPLSLECTVEGTSNPNLYWYRQAAGRGLQLLFYSVGIGQISSEVPQNLSASRPQDRQFILSSKKLLLSDSGFYLCAWSPGQNTGELFFGEGSRLTVL.

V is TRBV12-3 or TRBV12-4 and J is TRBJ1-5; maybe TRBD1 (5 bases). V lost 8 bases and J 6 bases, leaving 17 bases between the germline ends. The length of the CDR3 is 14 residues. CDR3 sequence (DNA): TGTGCCAGCCCTACCGTTCGGGGGACTCAGCCCCAGCATTTT. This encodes CASPTVRGTQPQHF.